This T cell receptor beta chain was recorded in a study of OX40 agonist ivuxolimab in advanced cancers. Regarding the study in general: Ivuxolimab, which targeted the costimulatory receptor OX40 (CD134), was an agonistic, fully human IgG2 monoclonal antibody. Intravenous ivuxolimab was administered to patients every 2 weeks at six dose levels: 0.01, 0.1, 0.3, 1.5, 3 and 10 mg/kg. Peripheral TCRbeta sequencing aimed to test whether ivuxolimab altered TCR sequence diversity and caused clonal T-cell expansion. Patients were allowed to have had prior anti-PD-1, anti-PD-L1 or anti-CTLA-4 therapy, and roughly two fifths of the dose-escalation patients had been treated with checkpoint inhibitors. The monotherapy dose-escalation portion (N = 52 patients) of the phase I ivuxolimab trial is reported in the paper. Among the roughly 50 dose-escalation patients, around 19 had hepatocellular carcinoma, 15 or so melanoma, 9 renal cell carcinoma and 9 head and neck cancer. Partial responses were achieved by three dose-escalation patients, of whom one had hepatocellular carcinoma and two had cutaneous melanoma. In the dose-escalation cohort, 75% to 90% of patients were male, and the mean age was around 60 years with a range of about 23 to 79. Beyond this particular receptor, the publication reports: On average, CD8+ T cells showed more expanded clones than CD4+ T cells after ivuxolimab. Which antigens the clonally expanded peripheral T cells were specific for was not determined. Clonal expansion of both CD4+ and CD8+ blood T cells was observed from baseline to week 6 at doses 0.1 to 3.0 mg/kg. Low levels of normalized T-cell clonal expansion were also seen in some patients who did not respond. Partial responders in the 0.1-3.0 mg/kg groups had among the lowest normalized peripheral clonal expansion, especially among CD8+ T cells.

This clone showed up just once. The antigen it binds to is not known. No base quality information exists; no much larger clone differs at one position. Inclusive of the bounding cysteine and phenylalanine, the CDR3 is 14 residues long. The CDR3 DNA has 42 bases and is translated from base 1. Trimming takes 6 bases off V and 1 base off J; junction bases not matched to a gene: 2. Taken from the germline V gene (reference sequence), the CDR1 and CDR2 loops are LNHDA and SQIVND. The trial excluded patients who had a history of autoimmune disease or who were on systemic immunosuppression. Peripheral blood for TCR sequencing was drawn from every dose cohort at baseline, at cycle 4 day 1 and at cycle 7 day 1. Samples came from an open-label, multicenter, first-in-human phase I dose-escalation trial of ivuxolimab. Adults with locally advanced or metastatic melanoma, renal cell, hepatocellular, or head and neck squamous cell carcinoma were enrolled in the trial. Before TCR sequencing, CD4+ T cells and CD8+ T cells were sorted from peripheral blood as separate populations.

Genomic DNA was extracted from sorted cells for sequencing of the TCRbeta CDR3 region. The immunoSEQ Assay was used for sequencing of TCRbeta CDR3 regions. Held by TCRdb, this immuneACCESS table contains in-frame sequences only and omits some clones. Under half of the omission traces to an unresolved V gene where checked; the cause of the rest is unknown. The sample table holds around 70,000 clones, of which over 75% were seen once. The biggest ten clones account for around 6.6% of the sample. The sequence links TRBV19 to TRBJ2-4, and 8 junctional nucleotides match TRBD1. The sample consisted of CD4+ or CD8+ T cells sorted from blood, taken in a trial of the OX40 agonist ivuxolimab. This receptor was obtained from an adult with an advanced solid tumor such as melanoma, head and neck, liver or kidney cancer. The nucleotide sequence is TGTGCCAGTAGCTACAGGGGGGCCAAAAACATTCAGTACTTC. Its protein reads: CASSYRGAKNIQYF.